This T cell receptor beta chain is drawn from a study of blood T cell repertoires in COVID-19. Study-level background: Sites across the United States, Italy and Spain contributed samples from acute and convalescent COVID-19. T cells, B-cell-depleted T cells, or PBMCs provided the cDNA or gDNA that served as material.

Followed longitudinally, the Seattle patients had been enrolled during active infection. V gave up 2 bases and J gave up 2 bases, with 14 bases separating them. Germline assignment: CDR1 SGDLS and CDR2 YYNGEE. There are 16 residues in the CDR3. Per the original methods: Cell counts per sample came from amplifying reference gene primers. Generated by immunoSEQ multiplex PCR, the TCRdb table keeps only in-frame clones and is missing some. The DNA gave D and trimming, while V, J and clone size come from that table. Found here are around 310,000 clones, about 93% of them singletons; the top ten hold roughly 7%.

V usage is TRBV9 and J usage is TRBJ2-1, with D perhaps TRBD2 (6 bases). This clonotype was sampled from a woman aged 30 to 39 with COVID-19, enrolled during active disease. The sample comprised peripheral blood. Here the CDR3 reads CASSVRRDRAYNEQFF. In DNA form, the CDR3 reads TGTGCCAGCAGCGTCCGGAGGGATCGGGCCTACAATGAGCAGTTCTTC.